This T cell receptor beta chain is drawn from a study of control samples from healthy donors and cancer patients. The repertoire was sequenced with immunoSEQ multiplex PCR; TCRdb's copy has only in-frame clones and lacks some. The sample lists around 170,000 clones; 90% were seen once. This CDR3 has 14 residues. The germline CDR1 and CDR2 sequences are SGDLS and YYNGEE. V dropped 4 bases and J dropped 7 bases, with 17 bases sitting between them. This clonotype originated in a woman in her forties or fifties in good health. This chain connects TRBV9 to TRBJ2-5; D unresolved. Input material: blood. The CDR3 region is CASSPRQLSWTQYF. Here the CDR3 DNA reads TGTGCCAGCAGCCCCCGTCAATTGTCATGGACCCAGTACTTC.